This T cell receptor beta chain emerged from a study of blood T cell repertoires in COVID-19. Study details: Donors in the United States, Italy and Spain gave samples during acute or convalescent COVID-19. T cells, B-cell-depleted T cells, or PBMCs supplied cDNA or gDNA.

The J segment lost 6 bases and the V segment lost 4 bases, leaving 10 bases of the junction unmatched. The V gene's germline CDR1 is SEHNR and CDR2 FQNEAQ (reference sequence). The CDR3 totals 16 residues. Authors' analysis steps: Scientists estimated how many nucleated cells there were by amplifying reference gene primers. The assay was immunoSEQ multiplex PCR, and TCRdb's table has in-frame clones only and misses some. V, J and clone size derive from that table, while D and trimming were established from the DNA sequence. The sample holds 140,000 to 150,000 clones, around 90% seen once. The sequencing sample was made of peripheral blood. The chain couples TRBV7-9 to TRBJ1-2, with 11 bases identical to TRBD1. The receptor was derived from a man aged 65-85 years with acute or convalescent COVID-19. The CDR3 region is CASSWDRGAQFDGYTF. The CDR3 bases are TGTGCCAGCAGCTGGGACAGGGGGGCGCAGTTCGATGGCTACACCTTC.